The source of this T cell receptor beta chain is a study of shared clonotypes between healthy human individuals. The CDR3 length is 13 residues. V lost 4 bases to trimming and J lost 3 bases, with 11 bases between them. Germline V gives CDR1 SQVTM, CDR2 ANQGSEA. Study-level findings and limits: Rarefaction revealed incomplete sorted-subset sequencing despite large depth.

Worth noting for this clone: The antigen is unknown.

The repertoire was sequenced with immunoSEQ multiplex PCR; TCRdb's copy has only in-frame clones and lacks some. Here the sample spans 2 million to 3 million clones, roughly 93% being singletons. The sample was naive CD4+ T cells from PBMCs. Indicated subset: CD45RA+ positively selected. The chain combines TRBV29-1 with TRBJ2-3, with a weak D call TRBD1 (6 bases). The clonotype originates from a man between 18 and 29 years old in good health. Some clones in this sample may be carry-over from other donors' samples. The CDR3: CSVARTATDTQYF. In DNA, the CDR3 is TGCAGCGTTGCTAGGACAGCTACAGATACGCAGTATTTT.